These 11 T cell receptor beta chains were all obtained from the same sample, sequenced in a study of T-cell reconstitution after alpha-beta-depleted transplantation in children. Unique molecular identifiers were incorporated into the prepared TCRbeta library. TCRdb passed the PCR reads through MiXCR, listing each CDR3 protein once. In the table there are about 400,000 distinct CDR3 sequences, roughly 14% of which are singletons. The sample consisted of PBMCs, taken from the stem cell graft. The receptor source for this set is a human donor who donated a stem cell graft to a child with Fanconi anemia.

This clonotype was detected a few times. This chain links TRBV7-9 with TRBJ1-2; D unresolved. Germline-derived CDR1 and CDR2 are SEHNR and FQNEAQ (reference sequence). V was trimmed by 6 bases and J by 4 bases, leaving 6 bases between them. The CDR3 length is 11 residues. The CDR3 sequence: CASSAFYGYTF. CDR3 sequence (DNA): TGTGCCAGCAGTGCTTTCTATGGCTACACCTTC.

Only a few counts were recorded for this clonotype. The chain couples TRBV6-5 to TRBJ1-3; D remains unclear. Trimming left V 8 bases short and J 0 bases short, with 11 bases between. The CDR3 extends over 14 amino acids. Germline V gene lookup returns CDR1 MNHEY and CDR2 SVGAGI. CDR3 bases: TGTGCCAGCCGAAGGGCATTCTCTGGAAACACCATATATTTT. It translates to CASRRAFSGNTIYF.

The sample holds a few counts of this clonotype. This chain uses TRBV4-1 with TRBJ1-3; no clear D. The germline V gene encodes CDR1 MGHRA and CDR2 YSYEKL. This CDR3 has 15 residues. Trimming stripped 4 bases from V and 0 bases from J, with 10 bases between. The CDR3 loop is CASSLRMASGNTIYF. The CDR3 coding sequence is TGCGCCAGCAGCCTGAGGATGGCCTCTGGAAACACCATATATTTT.

This clonotype was recorded at least ten times. The chain has TRBV12-3 or TRBV12-4 and TRBJ2-7; tentatively, D is TRBD1 (5 bases). The V end lost 2 bases, the J end lost 3 bases, and 8 bases lay between the germline ends. The CDR3 is made up of 13 amino acids. The CDR3 coding sequence is TGTGCCAGCAGTTTACAGGGTGACTACGAGCAGTACGTC. It encodes CASSLQGDYEQYV.

This clonotype was observed a few times. This chain joins TRBV5-1 and TRBJ2-5; D might be TRBD2 (6 bases). Germline V gene lookup returns CDR1 SGHRS and CDR2 YFSETQ. The CDR3 consists of 15 residues. V was clipped by 0 bases and J by 5 bases, with 14 bases between them. DNA for the CDR3: TGCGCCAGCAGCTTGGAAGGTGCAGGGAGGGAGACCCAGTACTTC. Translation: CASSLEGAGRETQYF.

The chain is built from TRBV9 and TRBJ1-5; no clear D. The V gene's germline CDR1 is SGDLS and CDR2 YYNGEE. V was clipped by 2 bases and J by 7 bases, with 4 bases between them. The CDR3 covers 11 residues. CDR3 DNA sequence: TGTGCCAGCAGCGTTCAGCAGCCCCAGCATTTT. Amino acid sequence: CASSVQQPQHF.

Many counts were recorded for this clonotype. V is TRBV12-3 or TRBV12-4 and J is TRBJ1-6; TRBD1 is a possible D gene (5 bases). The V end was cut by 8 bases, the J end by 10 bases, with 12 bases between. The CDR3 runs to 12 residues. CDR3 sequence (DNA): TGTGCCAGCCGGGCTTGGGGGTCACCCCTCCACTTT. It encodes CASRAWGSPLHF.

This clonotype was observed many times. The rearrangement links TRBV29-1 to TRBJ2-5; 9 nucleotides match TRBD1. In germline, CDR1 is SQVTM, CDR2 ANQGSEA. The length of the CDR3 is 13 residues. V shed 8 bases and J 5 bases; nucleotides not matched to a gene: 9. The CDR3 coding sequence is TGCAGCTCTCAGGACAGGGGTATGGAGACCCAGTACTTC. This codes for CSSQDRGMETQYF.

This clonotype has ten or more counts. This chain connects TRBV28 to TRBJ2-3; weak D call: TRBD1 (5 bases). V gave up 4 bases and J gave up 6 bases, with 11 bases separating them. This CDR3 spans 13 amino acids. Germline assignment: CDR1 MDHEN and CDR2 SYDVKM. CDR3 sequence (DNA): TGTGCCAGCAGTTACCCACCAGGGGATACGCAGTATTTT. It is translated as CASSYPPGDTQYF.

This clonotype was counted many times. The chain carries TRBV5-1 and TRBJ1-5, with D hard to call. This CDR3 contains 14 residues. With 0 bases removed from V and 2 bases from J, the gap between germline ends came to 6 bases. The germline CDR1 and CDR2 sequences are SGHRS and YFSETQ. CDR3 sequence: CASSLGPGNQPQHF. As DNA, the CDR3 is TGCGCCAGCAGCTTGGGACCGGGCAATCAGCCCCAGCATTTT.

The CDR3 loop reads CASVRGTGNQPQHF. CDR3 DNA: TGTGCTAGTGTTCGGGGGACAGGTAATCAGCCCCAGCATTTT. J is TRBJ1-5 and V is TRBV12-5, with 8 bases matching TRBD1. Trimming removed 7 bases from V and 4 bases from J; junction bases left unmatched: 6. Germline CDR1 LGHNT, CDR2 FRNRAP. This CDR3 contains 14 residues.